Sequencing of this T cell receptor beta chain was carried out in a study of beta chain features in type 1 diabetes. Study-wide results and caveats: When cDNA is sequenced, cells with high TCR expression could be over-represented. Researchers reported that naive, central memory and Treg TCRB repertoires appeared more similar in patients than in healthy donors. PCR might show a preference for shorter templates, equally across patients and controls.

The sequenced template was cDNA made from the entire isolated RNA. Assay used: immunoSEQ multiplex PCR; TCRdb lists only in-frame clones, some missing. Of a few hundred thousand clones in the sample, 10% to 15% were seen once. Comment on this clone: Its target is unknown.

Sequenced: naive CD4+ T cells from blood. The clonotype was recovered from a man aged 18 to 30 in good health.

CDR3 bases: TGCGCCAGCAGACCCGACAGTGGATCTAACTATGGCTACACCTTC. It specifies CASRPDSGSNYGYTF. This sequence joins TRBV5-1 and TRBJ1-2; tentatively, D is TRBD1 (5 bases). V was shortened by 5 bases and J by 0 bases, with 14 bases between the two germline ends. CDR1 and CDR2 (germline): SGHRS, YFSETQ. CDR3 length equals 15 residues.